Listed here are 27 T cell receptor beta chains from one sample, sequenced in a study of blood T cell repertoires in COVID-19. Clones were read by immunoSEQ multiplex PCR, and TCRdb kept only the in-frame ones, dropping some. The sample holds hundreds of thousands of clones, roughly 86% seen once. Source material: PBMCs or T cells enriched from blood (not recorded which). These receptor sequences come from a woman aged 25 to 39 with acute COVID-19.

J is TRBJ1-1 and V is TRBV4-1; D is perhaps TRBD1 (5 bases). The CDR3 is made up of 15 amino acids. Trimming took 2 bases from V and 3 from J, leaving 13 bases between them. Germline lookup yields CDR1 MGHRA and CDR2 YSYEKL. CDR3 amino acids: CASSQQGFLDTEAFF. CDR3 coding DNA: TGCGCCAGCAGCCAACAGGGTTTCTTGGACACTGAAGCTTTCTTT.

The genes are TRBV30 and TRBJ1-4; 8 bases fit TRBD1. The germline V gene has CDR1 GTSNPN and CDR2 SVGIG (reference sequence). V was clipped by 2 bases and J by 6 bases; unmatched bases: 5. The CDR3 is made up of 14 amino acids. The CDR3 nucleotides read TGTGCCTGGAGTAAGGACAGGGTTTATGAAAAACTGTTTTTT. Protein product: CAWSKDRVYEKLFF. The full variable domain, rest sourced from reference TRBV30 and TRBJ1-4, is SQTIHQWPATLVQPVGSPLSLECTVEGTSNPNLYWYRQAAGRGLQLLFYSVGIGQISSEVPQNLSASRPQDRQFILSSKKLLLSDSGFYLCAWSKDRVYEKLFFGSGTQLSVL.

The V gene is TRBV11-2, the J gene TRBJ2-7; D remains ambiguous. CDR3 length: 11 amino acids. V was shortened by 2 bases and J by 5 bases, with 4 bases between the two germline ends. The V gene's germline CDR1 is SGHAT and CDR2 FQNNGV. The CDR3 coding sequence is TGTGCCAGCAGCTTATTTAACGAGCAGTACTTC. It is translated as CASSLFNEQYF.

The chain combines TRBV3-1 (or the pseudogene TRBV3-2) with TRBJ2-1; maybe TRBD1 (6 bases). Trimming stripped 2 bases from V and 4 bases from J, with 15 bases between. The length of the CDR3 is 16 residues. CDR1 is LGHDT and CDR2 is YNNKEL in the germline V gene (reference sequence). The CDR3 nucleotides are TGTGCCAGCAGCCAAATTCCGGGACAACCTTACAATGAGCAGTTCTTC. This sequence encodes CASSQIPGQPYNEQFF.

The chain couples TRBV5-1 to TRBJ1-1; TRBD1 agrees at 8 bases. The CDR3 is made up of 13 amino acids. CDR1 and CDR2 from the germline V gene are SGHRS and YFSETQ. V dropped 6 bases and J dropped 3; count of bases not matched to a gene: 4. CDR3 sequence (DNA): TGCGCCAGCAACGACAGGGGTTACACTGAAGCTTTCTTT. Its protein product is CASNDRGYTEAFF.

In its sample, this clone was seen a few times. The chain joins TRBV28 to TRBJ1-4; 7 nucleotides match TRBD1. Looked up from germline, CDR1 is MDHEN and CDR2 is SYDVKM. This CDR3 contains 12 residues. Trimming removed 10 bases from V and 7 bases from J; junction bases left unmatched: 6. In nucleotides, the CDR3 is TGTGCCATTACAGGGGCGGGTGAAAAACTGTTTTTT. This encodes CAITGAGEKLFF.

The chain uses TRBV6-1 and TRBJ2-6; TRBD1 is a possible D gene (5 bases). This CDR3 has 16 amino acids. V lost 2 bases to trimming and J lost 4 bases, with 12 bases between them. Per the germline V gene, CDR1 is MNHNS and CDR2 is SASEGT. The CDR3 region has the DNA TGTGCCAGCAGTGAACAGGGTAGATCGGGGGCCAACGTCCTGACTTTC. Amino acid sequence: CASSEQGRSGANVLTF.

The CDR3 nucleotides read TGTGCCAGTAGTATCGTCCTTCCTATGACTAGCGGGGTTGTTACGCAGTATTTT. This translates into CASSIVLPMTSGVVTQYF. The rearrangement uses TRBV19 and TRBJ2-3; 11 positions match TRBD2. Germline V lookup: CDR1 LNHDA, CDR2 SQIVND (reference sequence). The CDR3 is 18 amino acids. Trimming cost V 3 bases and J 8 bases; bases outside gene matches: 16.

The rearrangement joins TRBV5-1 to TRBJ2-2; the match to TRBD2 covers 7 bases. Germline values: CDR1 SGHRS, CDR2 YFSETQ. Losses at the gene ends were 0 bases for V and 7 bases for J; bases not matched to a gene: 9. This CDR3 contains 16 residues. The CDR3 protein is CASSLVGRIDSGELFF. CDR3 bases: TGCGCCAGCAGCTTGGTCGGGAGGATAGATAGCGGGGAGCTGTTTTTT. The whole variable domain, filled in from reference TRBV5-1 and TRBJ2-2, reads KAGVTQTPRYLIKTRGQQVTLSCSPISGHRSVSWYQQTPGQGLQFLFEYFSETQRNKGNFPGRFSGRQFSNSRSEMNVSTLELGDSALYLCASSLVGRIDSGELFFGEGSRLTVL.

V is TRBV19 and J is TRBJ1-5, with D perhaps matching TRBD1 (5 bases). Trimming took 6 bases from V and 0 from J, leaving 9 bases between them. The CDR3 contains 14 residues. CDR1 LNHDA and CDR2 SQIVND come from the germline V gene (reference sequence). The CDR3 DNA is TGTGCCAGTAGGGCAGGGTATAGCAATCAGCCCCAGCATTTT. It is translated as CASRAGYSNQPQHF. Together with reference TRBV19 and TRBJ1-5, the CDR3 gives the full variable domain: DGGITQSPKYLFRKEGQNVTLSCEQNLNHDAMYWYRQDPGQGLRLIYYSQIVNDFQKGDIAEGYSVSREKKESFPLTVTSAQKNPTAFYLCASRAGYSNQPQHFGDGTRLSIL.

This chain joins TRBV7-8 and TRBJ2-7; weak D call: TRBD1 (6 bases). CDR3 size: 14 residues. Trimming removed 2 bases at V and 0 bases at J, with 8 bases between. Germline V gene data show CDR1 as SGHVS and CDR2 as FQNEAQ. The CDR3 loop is CASSLTGHSYEQYF. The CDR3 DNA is TGTGCCAGCAGCTTAACAGGGCACTCCTACGAGCAGTACTTC.

This chain's CDR3 is CASGGMYGYTF. The CDR3 bases are TGTGCCAGCGGGGGGATGTATGGCTACACCTTC. The rearrangement links TRBV27 to TRBJ1-2; D perhaps matches TRBD1 (5 bases). Germline V gives CDR1 MNHEY, CDR2 SMNVEV (reference sequence). This CDR3 spans 11 amino acids. V lost 8 bases to trimming and J lost 5 bases, with 9 bases between them.

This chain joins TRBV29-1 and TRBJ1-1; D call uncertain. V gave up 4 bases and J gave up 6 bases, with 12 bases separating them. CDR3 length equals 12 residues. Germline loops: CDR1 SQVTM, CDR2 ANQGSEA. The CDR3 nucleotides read TGCAGCGTTGTAGTTGACTGGGCTGAAGCTTTCTTT. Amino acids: CSVVVDWAEAFF.

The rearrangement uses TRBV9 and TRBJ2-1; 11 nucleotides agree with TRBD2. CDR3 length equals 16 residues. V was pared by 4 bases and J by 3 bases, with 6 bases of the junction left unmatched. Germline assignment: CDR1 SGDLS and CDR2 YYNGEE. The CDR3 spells CASSYTSGGYYNEQFF. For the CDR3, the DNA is TGTGCCAGCAGCTACACTAGCGGGGGATACTACAATGAGCAGTTCTTC.

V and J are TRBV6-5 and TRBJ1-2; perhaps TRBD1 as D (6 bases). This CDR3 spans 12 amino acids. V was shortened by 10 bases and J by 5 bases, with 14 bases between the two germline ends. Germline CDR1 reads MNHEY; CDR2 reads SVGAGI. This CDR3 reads CATQDSIYGYTF. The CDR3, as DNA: TGTGCCACCCAGGACAGTATATATGGCTACACCTTC.

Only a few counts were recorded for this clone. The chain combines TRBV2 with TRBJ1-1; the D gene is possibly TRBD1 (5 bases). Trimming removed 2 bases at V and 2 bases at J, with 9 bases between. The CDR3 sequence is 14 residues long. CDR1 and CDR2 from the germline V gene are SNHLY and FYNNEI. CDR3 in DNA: TGTGCCAGCAGTGAAACAGGTACAAACACTGAAGCTTTCTTT. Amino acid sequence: CASSETGTNTEAFF.

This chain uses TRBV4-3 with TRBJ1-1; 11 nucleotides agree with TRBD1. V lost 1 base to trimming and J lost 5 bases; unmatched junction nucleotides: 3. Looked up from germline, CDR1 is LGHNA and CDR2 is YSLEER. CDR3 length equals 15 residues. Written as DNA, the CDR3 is TGCGCCAGCAGCCAAGGGACAGGGGGCCGGACTGAAGCTTTCTTT. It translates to CASSQGTGGRTEAFF.

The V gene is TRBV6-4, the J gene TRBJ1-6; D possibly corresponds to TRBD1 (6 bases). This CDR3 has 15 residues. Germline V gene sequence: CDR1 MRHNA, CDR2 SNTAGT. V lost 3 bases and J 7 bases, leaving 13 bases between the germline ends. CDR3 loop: CASSEQDSLNSPLHF. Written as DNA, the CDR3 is TGTGCCAGCAGTGAACAGGACAGTTTGAATTCACCCCTCCACTTT.

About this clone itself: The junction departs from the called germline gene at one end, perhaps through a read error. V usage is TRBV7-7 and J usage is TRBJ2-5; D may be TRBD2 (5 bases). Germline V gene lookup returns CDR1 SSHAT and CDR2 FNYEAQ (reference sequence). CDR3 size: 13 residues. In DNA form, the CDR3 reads TGTGCTAGCAGCCCGGACTTCGAAGAGACCCAGTACTTC. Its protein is CASSPDFEETQYF. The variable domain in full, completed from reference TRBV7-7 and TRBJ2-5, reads GAGVSQSPRYKVTKRGQDVTLRCDPISSHATLYWYQQALGQGPEFLTYFNYEAQPDKSGLPSDRFSAERPEGSISTLTIQRTEQRDSAMYRCASSPDFEETQYFGPGTRLLVL.

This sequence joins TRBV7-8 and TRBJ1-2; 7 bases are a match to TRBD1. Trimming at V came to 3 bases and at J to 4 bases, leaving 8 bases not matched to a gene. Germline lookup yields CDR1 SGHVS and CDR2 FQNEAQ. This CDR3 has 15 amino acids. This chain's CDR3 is CASSFSRGNIYGYTF. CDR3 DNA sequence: TGTGCCAGCAGCTTCTCCAGGGGGAATATCTATGGCTACACCTTC.

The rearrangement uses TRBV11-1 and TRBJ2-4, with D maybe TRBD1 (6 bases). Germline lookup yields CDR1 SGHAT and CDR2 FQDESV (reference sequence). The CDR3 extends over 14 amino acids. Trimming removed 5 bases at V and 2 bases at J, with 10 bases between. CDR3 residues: CASSRQASKNIQYF. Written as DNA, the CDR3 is TGTGCCAGCAGCCGACAGGCCTCCAAAAACATTCAGTACTTC.

The CDR3 DNA reads as TGCGCCAGCAGTACCGGAGGAGACCAGTACTTC. Protein sequence: CASSTGGDQYF. The chain is built from TRBV10-2 and TRBJ2-5, with D possibly matching TRBD2 (5 bases). V lost 5 bases and J 10 bases, leaving 11 bases between the germline ends. Germline values: CDR1 WSHSY, CDR2 SAAADI. This CDR3 is built from 11 residues.

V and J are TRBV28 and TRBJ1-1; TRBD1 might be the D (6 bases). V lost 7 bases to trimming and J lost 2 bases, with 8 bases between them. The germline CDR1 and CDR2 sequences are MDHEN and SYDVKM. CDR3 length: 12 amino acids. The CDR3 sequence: CASKGVNTEAFF. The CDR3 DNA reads TGTGCCAGCAAGGGGGTTAACACTGAAGCTTTCTTT.

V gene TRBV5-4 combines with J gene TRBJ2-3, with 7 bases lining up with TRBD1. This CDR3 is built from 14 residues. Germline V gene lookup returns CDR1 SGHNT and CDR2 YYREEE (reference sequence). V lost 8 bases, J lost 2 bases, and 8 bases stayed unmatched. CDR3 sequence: CASLKQGFTDTQYF. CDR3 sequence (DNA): TGTGCCAGTCTAAAACAGGGGTTCACAGATACGCAGTATTTT.

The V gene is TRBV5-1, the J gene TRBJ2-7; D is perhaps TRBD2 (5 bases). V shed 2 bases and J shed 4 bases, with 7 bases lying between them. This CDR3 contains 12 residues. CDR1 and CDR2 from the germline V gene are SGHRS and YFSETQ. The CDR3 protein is CASSFAGYEQYF. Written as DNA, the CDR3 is TGCGCCAGCAGCTTCGCGGGTTACGAGCAGTACTTC.

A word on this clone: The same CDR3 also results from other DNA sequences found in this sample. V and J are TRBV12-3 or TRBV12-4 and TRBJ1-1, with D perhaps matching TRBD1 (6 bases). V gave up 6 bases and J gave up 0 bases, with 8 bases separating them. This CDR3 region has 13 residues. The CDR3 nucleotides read TGTGCCAGCAGAGGACAGCTGAACACTGAAGCTTTCTTT. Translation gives CASRGQLNTEAFF.

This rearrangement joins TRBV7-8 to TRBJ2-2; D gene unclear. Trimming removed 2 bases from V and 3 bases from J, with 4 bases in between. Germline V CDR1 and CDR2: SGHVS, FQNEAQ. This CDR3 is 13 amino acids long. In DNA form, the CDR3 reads TGTGCCAGCAGCTTATATGACACCGGGGAGCTGTTTTTT. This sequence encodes CASSLYDTGELFF. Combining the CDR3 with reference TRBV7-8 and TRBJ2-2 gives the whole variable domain GAGVSQSPRYKVAKRGQDVALRCDPISGHVSLFWYQQALGQGPEFLTYFQNEAQLDKSGLPSDRFFAERPEGSVSTLKIQRTQQEDSAVYLCASSLYDTGELFFGEGSRLTVL.